Shown below are 25 T cell receptor beta chains from a single sample sequenced in a study of T cell changes during pregnancy in multiple sclerosis. Assay: immunoSEQ multiplex PCR; the TCRdb copy retains only in-frame clones and omits some. Altogether about 39,000 clones are present, approximately 90% being singletons, with the ten largest covering approximately 26%. The sequencing here drew on CD8+ T cells from peripheral blood mononuclear cells, taken before pregnancy. Receptors originate from a female donor with multiple sclerosis, enrolled in a pregnancy study.

V and J are TRBV27 and TRBJ2-1, with 14 positions matching TRBD2. The CDR3 spans 17 residues. Germline CDR1 is MNHEY and CDR2 is SMNVEV (reference sequence). After removal of 4 bases from V and 2 bases from J, the junction contained 4 bases not matched to a gene. The CDR3 region is CASSYGTSGSTYNEQFF. The CDR3 bases are TGTGCCAGCAGTTACGGGACTAGCGGGAGCACCTACAATGAGCAGTTCTTC.

This chain connects TRBV7-6 to TRBJ2-7; no firm D call. Germline CDR1 reads SGHVS; CDR2 reads FNYEAQ. Trimming removed 3 bases from V and 0 bases from J, with 12 bases in between. The CDR3 has 15 amino acids. The CDR3 here is CASSFREALSYEQYF. The CDR3 DNA follows: TGTGCCAGCAGCTTTCGTGAGGCCCTCTCCTACGAGCAGTACTTC.

V usage is TRBV9 and J usage is TRBJ2-2; D may be TRBD2 (7 bases). Between the trimmed V and J ends, which lost 0 bases and 7 bases, there was a span of 13 bases. Per the germline V gene, CDR1 is SGDLS and CDR2 is YYNGEE. The CDR3 has 15 amino acids. CDR3 DNA: TGTGCCAGCAGCGTAGAGGGGGGGCTGGGCGGGGAGCTGTTTTTT. Protein sequence: CASSVEGGLGGELFF.

The gene calls are TRBV5-4 and TRBJ1-3; D is ambiguous. V lost 0 bases, J lost 0 bases, and 7 bases lay in between. Germline V gives CDR1 SGHNT, CDR2 YYREEE (reference sequence). This CDR3 is 15 amino acids long. CDR3 DNA: TGTGCCAGCAGCTTGGACAGAAACTCTGGAAACACCATATATTTT. This sequence encodes CASSLDRNSGNTIYF.

The chain couples TRBV27 to TRBJ2-1; TRBD2 aligns across 8 bases. V shed 2 bases, J shed 4 bases, and the junction held 1 base outside the gene matches. The CDR3 length is 14 residues. The germline CDR1 and CDR2 sequences are MNHEY and SMNVEV (reference sequence). CDR3 in amino acids: CASSLSGSYNEQFF. In nucleotides, the CDR3 is TGTGCCAGCAGTTTAAGCGGGAGTTACAATGAGCAGTTCTTC.

This chain links TRBV6-1 with TRBJ1-4; no clear D. Germline V gives CDR1 MNHNS, CDR2 SASEGT. V was pared by 0 bases and J by 4 bases, with 9 bases between. The CDR3 extends over 15 amino acids. CDR3 residues: CASSEALTGNEKLFF. CDR3 sequence (DNA): TGTGCCAGCAGTGAAGCGCTGACGGGTAATGAAAAACTGTTTTTT.

CDR3 bases: TGTGCCAGCAGTTTTCGAGCCCCCAATGAGCAGTTCTTC. Protein: CASSFRAPNEQFF. The chain carries TRBV28 and TRBJ2-1, with no clear D. Trimming took 3 bases from V and 6 from J, leaving 9 bases between them. The CDR3 has 13 residues. Per the germline V gene, CDR1 is MDHEN and CDR2 is SYDVKM.

For this clone: Relative to the germline gene, one junction end is altered; a read error may explain this. J is TRBJ1-5 and V is TRBV2; 12 bases line up with TRBD1. Germline CDR1 is SNHLY and CDR2 is FYNNEI. The CDR3 loop spans 15 amino acids. As DNA, the CDR3 is TGTGCCTGCAGGGCGGGACAGGGGGCCGGTCGGCCCCAGCATTTT. Protein sequence: CACRAGQGAGRPQHF.

V is TRBV7-6 and J is TRBJ2-7; TRBD2 is a possible D gene (6 bases). Germline loops: CDR1 SGHVS, CDR2 FNYEAQ. Deletions cut 8 bases from V and 0 bases from J, with 14 bases between. This CDR3 has 14 amino acids. The DNA for the CDR3 is TGTGCCAGCTCAGCCTCGCGGGGCTCCTACGAGCAGTACTTC. The encoded protein is CASSASRGSYEQYF. Full variable domain (rest looked up from reference TRBV7-6 and TRBJ2-7): GAGVSQSPRYKVTKRGQDVALRCDPISGHVSLYWYRQALGQGPEFLTYFNYEAQQDKSGLPNDRFSAERPEGSISTLTIQRTEQRDSAMYRCASSASRGSYEQYFGPGTRLTVT.

This chain joins TRBV7-6 and TRBJ2-3; 7 bases match TRBD2. Trimming took 4 bases from V and 3 from J; bases not matched to a gene: 10. CDR1 and CDR2 (germline): SGHVS, FNYEAQ. CDR3 length: 16 residues. CDR3 sequence reads: CASSSPTSARTDTQYF. DNA of the CDR3: TGTGCCAGCAGCTCCCCCACTAGCGCCCGAACAGATACGCAGTATTTT.

The chain couples TRBV5-1 to TRBJ2-7; TRBD1 matches at 8 bases. CDR3 length: 14 amino acids. V was pared by 4 bases and J by 2 bases, with 5 bases of the junction left unmatched. Per germline, CDR1 SGHRS and CDR2 YFSETQ. The CDR3 region is CASSPDRATYEQYF. CDR3 bases: TGCGCCAGCAGCCCGGACAGGGCAACCTACGAGCAGTACTTC.

The genes are TRBV27 and TRBJ2-5, with D uncertain. The germline gives CDR1 MNHEY, CDR2 SMNVEV (reference sequence). The length of the CDR3 is 14 residues. Trimming took 0 bases from V and 0 from J, leaving 5 bases between them. The CDR3 DNA is TGTGCCAGCAGTTTATCCGGGTACCAAGAGACCCAGTACTTC. Protein product: CASSLSGYQETQYF.

V usage is TRBV7-9 and J usage is TRBJ1-5, with 8 positions matching TRBD1. Germline assignment: CDR1 SEHNR and CDR2 FQNEAQ (reference sequence). The CDR3 runs to 15 residues. The trim removed 5 bases at V and 2 bases at J, leaving 5 bases unmatched. CDR3 region: CASSAGGAGNQPQHF. The DNA for the CDR3 is TGTGCCAGCAGCGCAGGGGGCGCGGGCAATCAGCCCCAGCATTTT.

The chain links TRBV5-6 to TRBJ2-3; D unresolved. CDR3 length: 12 residues. With 4 bases removed from V and 3 bases from J, the gap between germline ends came to 6 bases. Germline V gene sequence: CDR1 SGHDT, CDR2 YYEEEE. CDR3 nucleotides: TGTGCCAGCAGCGTGGTAACAGATACGCAGTATTTT. This gives the protein CASSVVTDTQYF.

The rearrangement joins TRBV14 to TRBJ2-5; TRBD2 is a possible D gene (5 bases). The V gene lost 0 bases and the J gene lost 5 bases, with 19 bases spanning the gap. CDR1 is SGHDN, CDR2 FVKESK, per germline. This CDR3 contains 17 residues. CDR3 in DNA: TGTGCCAGCAGCCAAGATGGTGCGTTCCGGAGGAGGGAGACCCAGTACTTC. This codes for CASSQDGAFRRRETQYF.

The chain is built from TRBV9 and TRBJ2-7; 9 bases are a match to TRBD2. CDR1 SGDLS and CDR2 YYNGEE come from the germline V gene. The CDR3 covers 18 residues. Trimming cost V 3 bases and J 2 bases; bases outside gene matches: 15. Here the CDR3 DNA reads TGTGCCAGCAGCGGAGGCGGGGGGGGTCCCCGAGGCGCCTACGAGCAGTACTTC. Protein sequence: CASSGGGGGPRGAYEQYF. The full variable domain, in which reference TRBV9 and TRBJ2-7 provide the parts outside the CDR3, is DSGVTQTPKHLITATGQRVTLRCSPRSGDLSVYWYQQSLDQGLQFLIQYYNGEERAKGNILERFSAQQFPDLHSELNLSSLELGDSALYFCASSGGGGGPRGAYEQYFGPGTRLTVT.

This rearrangement joins TRBV19 to TRBJ1-4; no clear D gene. This CDR3 is built from 14 residues. CDR1 is LNHDA and CDR2 is SQIVND in the germline V gene (reference sequence). Trimming took off 5 bases at V and 3 bases at J, with 10 bases between the two ends. This CDR3 is CASSAGRSNEKLFF. The DNA for the CDR3 is TGTGCCAGTAGTGCGGGGAGGTCTAATGAAAAACTGTTTTTT. Drawing the rest from reference TRBV19 and TRBJ1-4, the complete variable domain is DGGITQSPKYLFRKEGQNVTLSCEQNLNHDAMYWYRQDPGQGLRLIYYSQIVNDFQKGDIAEGYSVSREKKESFPLTVTSAQKNPTAFYLCASSAGRSNEKLFFGSGTQLSVL.

The CDR3 loop reads CASSLTEESYEQYF. CDR3 in DNA: TGCGCCAGCAGCCTCACGGAGGAGTCCTACGAGCAGTACTTC. The rearrangement uses TRBV4-1 and TRBJ2-7; the D gene is possibly TRBD2 (5 bases). Germline V gives CDR1 MGHRA, CDR2 YSYEKL. V gave up 4 bases and J gave up 1 base, with 11 bases separating them. The CDR3 has 14 amino acids.

The rearrangement uses TRBV11-2 and TRBJ1-2; 10 bases align to TRBD1. The germline gives CDR1 SGHAT, CDR2 FQNNGV. V lost 5 bases to trimming and J lost 4 bases; unmatched junction nucleotides: 10. The length of the CDR3 is 16 residues. The CDR3 DNA reads TGTGCCAGCAGCCAAATGGCGGGACAGGGGACCTATGGCTACACCTTC. It codes for CASSQMAGQGTYGYTF.

This rearrangement joins TRBV10-1 to TRBJ2-1; TRBD2 matches at 10 bases. The CDR3 runs to 17 residues. Germline values: CDR1 WNHNN, CDR2 SYGVQD (reference sequence). V trimming: 3 bases; J trimming: 2 bases; junction bases outside the gene matches: 7. The CDR3 DNA reads TGCGCCAGCAGTGAATTTCCGACTAGCGGGCCCTACAATGAGCAGTTCTTC. It specifies CASSEFPTSGPYNEQFF.

CDR3 sequence (DNA): TGCGCCAGCAGCTTGGGACTAGCGGGGGACGAGCAGTACTTC. This translates into CASSLGLAGDEQYF. This chain joins TRBV5-1 and TRBJ2-7; 12 bases are shared with TRBD2. After removal of 0 bases from V and 5 bases from J, the junction contained 0 bases not matched to a gene. Per germline, CDR1 SGHRS and CDR2 YFSETQ. There are 14 residues in the CDR3.

The chain recombines TRBV9 with TRBJ1-2, with D hard to call. The V end lost 8 bases, the J end lost 4 bases, and 12 bases lay between the germline ends. This CDR3 is built from 12 residues. Germline values: CDR1 SGDLS, CDR2 YYNGEE. The CDR3 protein is CASFLAGYGYTF. The CDR3 DNA sequence: TGTGCCAGTTTTTTGGCGGGCTATGGCTACACCTTC.

The V and J genes are TRBV9 and TRBJ1-2; D remains ambiguous. CDR1 SGDLS and CDR2 YYNGEE come from the germline V gene. Trimming left V 4 bases short and J 8 bases short, with 12 bases between. The CDR3 length is 12 residues. Written as DNA, the CDR3 is TGTGCCAGCAGCCGGAGGGCGGCCGGCTACACCTTC. Its translation: CASSRRAAGYTF. The full variable domain, in which reference TRBV9 and TRBJ1-2 provide the parts outside the CDR3, is DSGVTQTPKHLITATGQRVTLRCSPRSGDLSVYWYQQSLDQGLQFLIQYYNGEERAKGNILERFSAQQFPDLHSELNLSSLELGDSALYFCASSRRAAGYTFGSGTRLTVV.

The chain uses TRBV29-1 and TRBJ1-4; D is unclear. CDR1 SQVTM and CDR2 ANQGSEA come from the germline V gene. The CDR3 is made up of 12 amino acids. Deletions cut 1 base from V and 9 bases from J, with 9 bases between. The CDR3 coding sequence is TGCAGCGTTGAAGGACAAATGAAAAAACTGTTTTTT. Amino acids: CSVEGQMKKLFF.

This chain uses TRBV5-4 with TRBJ2-7; TRBD2 matches 11 bases. The V segment lost 3 bases and the J segment 5 bases; nucleotides outside the gene matches: 10. CDR3 length equals 16 residues. The germline V gene encodes CDR1 SGHNT and CDR2 YYREEE (reference sequence). The CDR3 is CASSSELAGVVHEQYF. CDR3 bases: TGTGCCAGCAGCTCAGAACTAGCGGGAGTTGTGCACGAGCAGTACTTC.